The next 11 T cell receptor beta chains were all read from a single sample in a study of blood T cell repertoires in COVID-19. The repertoire was sequenced with immunoSEQ multiplex PCR; TCRdb's copy has only in-frame clones and lacks some. Of roughly 250,000 clones listed, approximately 90% are singletons. Specimen: PBMCs or T cells enriched from blood (not recorded which). These receptors came from a woman aged 40 to 50 with acute COVID-19.

The chain is built from TRBV2 and TRBJ2-1, with 13 bases that match TRBD2. Germline V gene data show CDR1 as SNHLY and CDR2 as FYNNEI. Germline trimming cut 6 bases from V and 3 bases from J; bases unmatched to any gene: 8. The CDR3 is made up of 17 amino acids. The CDR3: CASRARTSGGNYNEQFF. The CDR3 region has the DNA TGTGCCAGCAGGGCCCGGACTAGCGGGGGCAACTACAATGAGCAGTTCTTC. The full variable domain, in which reference TRBV2 and TRBJ2-1 provide the parts outside the CDR3, is EPEVTQTPSHQVTQMGQEVILRCVPISNHLYFYWYRQILGQKVEFLVSFYNNEISEKSEIFDDQFSVERPDGSNFTLKIRSTKLEDSAMYFCASRARTSGGNYNEQFFGPGTRLTVL.

The chain has TRBV9 and TRBJ1-2; perhaps TRBD1 as D (5 bases). In germline, CDR1 is SGDLS, CDR2 YYNGEE. Deletions cut 4 bases from V and 0 bases from J, with 13 bases between. There are 15 residues in the CDR3. The chain's CDR3 is CASSPGGGANYGYTF. The CDR3 nucleotides are TGTGCCAGCAGCCCGGGCGGGGGGGCTAACTATGGCTACACCTTC. Full variable domain (outside the CDR3, taken from reference TRBV9 and TRBJ1-2): DSGVTQTPKHLITATGQRVTLRCSPRSGDLSVYWYQQSLDQGLQFLIQYYNGEERAKGNILERFSAQQFPDLHSELNLSSLELGDSALYFCASSPGGGANYGYTFGSGTRLTVV.

The chain recombines TRBV19 with TRBJ1-1, with 8 positions matching TRBD1. The CDR3 runs to 16 residues. J lost 5 bases, V lost 4 bases, and 12 bases had no gene match. In germline, CDR1 is LNHDA, CDR2 SQIVND (reference sequence). The CDR3 nucleotides are TGTGCCAGTAGTACCCTTGACAGGGGCTGGGAGACTGAAGCTTTCTTT. It yields the protein CASSTLDRGWETEAFF. Based on the CDR3 plus reference TRBV19 and TRBJ1-1, the full variable domain is DGGITQSPKYLFRKEGQNVTLSCEQNLNHDAMYWYRQDPGQGLRLIYYSQIVNDFQKGDIAEGYSVSREKKESFPLTVTSAQKNPTAFYLCASSTLDRGWETEAFFGQGTRLTVV.

The chain has TRBV7-3 and TRBJ1-1; 7 bases are shared with TRBD1. The germline V gene has CDR1 SGHTA and CDR2 FQGTGA. The CDR3 length is 14 residues. The V and J ends lost 5 bases and 3 bases, in that order; junction bases with no gene match: 6. The CDR3 spells CASSPSTGDTEAFF. The CDR3 DNA reads TGTGCCAGCAGCCCCAGCACAGGGGACACTGAAGCTTTCTTT.

The chain links TRBV14 to TRBJ1-1; 7 bases map to TRBD1. Trimming cost V 2 bases and J 0 bases; bases outside gene matches: 3. This CDR3 has 15 residues. Germline V gene lookup returns CDR1 SGHDN and CDR2 FVKESK. CDR3 sequence: CASSQHGTVNTEAFF. The CDR3, as DNA: TGTGCCAGCAGCCAACATGGGACAGTGAACACTGAAGCTTTCTTT.

This chain links TRBV19 with TRBJ1-2; a weak D match, TRBD1 (5 bases). V was cut by 6 bases and J by 0 bases, with 14 bases left in between. Germline-derived CDR1 and CDR2 are LNHDA and SQIVND (reference sequence). CDR3 size: 15 residues. As DNA, the CDR3 is TGTGCCAGTAGGACCTCAGGGTCCCCTAACTATGGCTACACCTTC. Amino acid sequence: CASRTSGSPNYGYTF.

This clone was counted a single time. Other DNA variants within this sample encode the same CDR3. The chain uses TRBV7-8 and TRBJ1-1, with TRBD1 matching over 7 bases. The V segment lost 6 bases and the J segment 3 bases; nucleotides outside the gene matches: 4. The CDR3 is 13 amino acids. CDR1 SGHVS and CDR2 FQNEAQ come from the germline V gene. The CDR3 region has the DNA TGTGCCAGCAGTTTTGACAGGGACACTGAAGCTTTCTTT. Translating gives CASSFDRDTEAFF.

The chain joins TRBV19 to TRBJ1-2, with TRBD1 identical over 9 bases. Trimming took 7 bases from V and 6 from J; bases not matched to a gene: 9. The CDR3 spans 14 residues. From germline, CDR1 is LNHDA and CDR2 SQIVND (reference sequence). The chain's CDR3 is CASTRGGDRDGYTF. In nucleotides, the CDR3 is TGTGCCAGTACCAGGGGGGGGGACAGGGATGGCTACACCTTC.

This clone was detected only a few times. The chain joins TRBV5-4 to TRBJ1-2; 8 bases match TRBD1. CDR1 is SGHNT and CDR2 is YYREEE in the germline V gene (reference sequence). V gave up 4 bases and J gave up 4 bases; unmatched junction bases: 3. This CDR3 is 13 amino acids long. The CDR3 bases are TGTGCCAGCAGCGTAACAGGGGGCTATGGCTACACCTTC. Protein sequence: CASSVTGGYGYTF.

The chain is built from TRBV27 and TRBJ1-2; D ambiguous. The germline CDR1 and CDR2 sequences are MNHEY and SMNVEV (reference sequence). The CDR3 covers 14 residues. Trimming took off 4 bases at V and 8 bases at J, with 17 bases between the two ends. As DNA, the CDR3 is TGTGCCAGCAGTTCGCCAGCGGACCTGGAGGGCTACACCTTC. It codes for CASSSPADLEGYTF.

This chain joins TRBV19 and TRBJ1-2; 7 bases agree with TRBD1. The J segment lost 8 bases and the V segment lost 5 bases, leaving 8 bases of the junction unmatched. Germline CDR1 reads LNHDA; CDR2 reads SQIVND (reference sequence). The CDR3 loop spans 13 amino acids. The CDR3 here is CASSLWDSRGYTF. The CDR3 bases are TGTGCCAGTAGTCTTTGGGACAGTCGGGGCTACACCTTC.